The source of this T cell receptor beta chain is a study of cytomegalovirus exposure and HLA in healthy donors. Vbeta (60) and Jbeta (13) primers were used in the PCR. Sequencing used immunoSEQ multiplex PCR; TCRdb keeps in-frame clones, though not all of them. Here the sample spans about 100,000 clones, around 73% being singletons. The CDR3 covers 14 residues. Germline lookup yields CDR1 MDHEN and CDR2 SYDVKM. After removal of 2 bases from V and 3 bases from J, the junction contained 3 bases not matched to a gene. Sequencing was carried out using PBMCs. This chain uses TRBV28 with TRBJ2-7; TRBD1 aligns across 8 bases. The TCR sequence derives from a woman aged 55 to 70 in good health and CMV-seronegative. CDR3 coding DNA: TGTGCCAGCAGTTTAGAGGGACAGGTCTACGAGCAGTACTTC. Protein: CASSLEGQVYEQYF.